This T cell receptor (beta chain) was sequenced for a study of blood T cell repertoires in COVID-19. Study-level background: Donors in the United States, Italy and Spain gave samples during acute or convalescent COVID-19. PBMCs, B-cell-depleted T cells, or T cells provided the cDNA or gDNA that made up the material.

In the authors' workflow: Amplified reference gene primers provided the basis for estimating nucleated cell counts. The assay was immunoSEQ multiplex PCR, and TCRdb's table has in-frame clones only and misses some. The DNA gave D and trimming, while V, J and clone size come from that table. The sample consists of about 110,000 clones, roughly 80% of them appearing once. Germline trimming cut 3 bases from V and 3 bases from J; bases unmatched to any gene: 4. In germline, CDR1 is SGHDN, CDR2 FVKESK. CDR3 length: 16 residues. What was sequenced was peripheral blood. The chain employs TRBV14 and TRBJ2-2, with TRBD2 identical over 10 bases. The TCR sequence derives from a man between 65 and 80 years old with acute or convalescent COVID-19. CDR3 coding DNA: TGTGCCAGCAGCCAGGCACTAGCGGGATACACCGGGGAGCTGTTTTTT. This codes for CASSQALAGYTGELFF.